Below, 8 T cell receptor beta chains from the same sample are listed, as sequenced in a study of vaccination and CD4 T cells after COVID-19. TCRdb itself ran the PCR reads through MiXCR, one entry per CDR3 protein. Among around 37,000 distinct CDR3 sequences, 36% were seen once, and the ten largest hold 5.8%. Documented time point: late sampling 161 to 241 days after vaccination in three convalescent patients. The specimen was CD4+ T cells from blood, collected about 7 months after SARS-CoV-2 vaccination. The receptor source for this set is a human donor who had recovered from COVID-19.

The rearrangement links TRBV6-1 to TRBJ2-3, with a possible D match to TRBD2 (6 bases). CDR1 is MNHNS, CDR2 SASEGT, per germline. CDR3 length equals 12 residues. Trimming pared 8 bases from V and 4 bases from J, leaving 10 bases between. The CDR3 DNA reads as TGTGCCAGCGATGGAGGGGCAGATACGCAGTATTTT. This codes for CASDGGADTQYF.

The chain joins TRBV7-2 to TRBJ2-3; TRBD2 agrees at 10 bases. This CDR3 has 15 amino acids. Trimming removed 5 bases from V and 0 bases from J; junction bases left unmatched: 2. CDR1 and CDR2 (germline): SGHTA, FQGNSA. CDR3 coding DNA: TGTGCCAGCAGCCGACTAGCGGGCAGCACAGATACGCAGTATTTT. Protein product: CASSRLAGSTDTQYF.

V is TRBV5-3 and J is TRBJ1-6; D not certain. TRBV5-3 is an ORF, with its function uncertain. V shed 1 base and J shed 7 bases, with 18 bases lying between them. CDR3 size: 17 residues. The CDR3 loop reads CARSLRRIECENSPLHF. Written as DNA, the CDR3 is TGTGCCAGAAGCTTGAGGAGGATAGAATGCGAAAATTCACCCCTCCACTTT.

The V gene is TRBV15, the J gene TRBJ2-5; no clear D. Germline assignment: CDR1 LNHNV and CDR2 YYDKDF (reference sequence). Trimming removed 4 bases at V and 9 bases at J, with 21 bases between. The CDR3 length is 15 residues. The CDR3 region is CATSKGRVPKRPQYF. The CDR3 bases are TGTGCCACCAGCAAAGGAAGGGTCCCCAAGAGACCCCAGTACTTC.

The genes are TRBV20-1 and TRBJ1-1; D gene unclear. The CDR3 length is 15 residues. Trimming took 0 bases from V and 0 from J, leaving 11 bases between them. Per germline, CDR1 DFQATT and CDR2 SNEGSKA (reference sequence). CDR3 residues: CSARDRGVMNTEAFF. DNA of the CDR3: TGCAGTGCTAGAGATCGTGGGGTCATGAACACTGAAGCTTTCTTT.

Only a few counts were recorded for this clonotype. This chain connects TRBV6-1 to TRBJ2-3; D gene ambiguous. The CDR3 is 14 residues long. Germline assignment: CDR1 MNHNS and CDR2 SASEGT. Trimming stripped 8 bases from V and 0 bases from J, with 12 bases between. The CDR3 region has the DNA TGTGCCAGCCAGTCAGCTACTAGCACAGATACGCAGTATTTT. Its translation is CASQSATSTDTQYF.

The V and J genes are TRBV6-4 and TRBJ2-2, with 10 bases identical to TRBD1. The CDR3 extends over 15 amino acids. Germline assignment: CDR1 MRHNA and CDR2 SNTAGT. The J segment lost 4 bases and the V segment lost 4 bases, leaving 3 bases of the junction unmatched. CDR3 residues: CASSAGTGATGELFF. In DNA form, the CDR3 reads TGTGCCAGCAGTGCAGGGACAGGGGCCACCGGGGAGCTGTTTTTT.

Only a few counts were recorded for this clonotype. The J gene is TRBJ2-3, the V gene TRBV18; no reliable D call. CDR3 size: 15 residues. Trimming took off 3 bases at V and 0 bases at J, with 10 bases between the two ends. Germline V gene data show CDR1 as KGHSH and CDR2 as LQKENI. The DNA of the CDR3 is TGTGCCAGCTCACCGAAGTCACCAAGCACAGATACGCAGTATTTT. Translating it yields CASSPKSPSTDTQYF.